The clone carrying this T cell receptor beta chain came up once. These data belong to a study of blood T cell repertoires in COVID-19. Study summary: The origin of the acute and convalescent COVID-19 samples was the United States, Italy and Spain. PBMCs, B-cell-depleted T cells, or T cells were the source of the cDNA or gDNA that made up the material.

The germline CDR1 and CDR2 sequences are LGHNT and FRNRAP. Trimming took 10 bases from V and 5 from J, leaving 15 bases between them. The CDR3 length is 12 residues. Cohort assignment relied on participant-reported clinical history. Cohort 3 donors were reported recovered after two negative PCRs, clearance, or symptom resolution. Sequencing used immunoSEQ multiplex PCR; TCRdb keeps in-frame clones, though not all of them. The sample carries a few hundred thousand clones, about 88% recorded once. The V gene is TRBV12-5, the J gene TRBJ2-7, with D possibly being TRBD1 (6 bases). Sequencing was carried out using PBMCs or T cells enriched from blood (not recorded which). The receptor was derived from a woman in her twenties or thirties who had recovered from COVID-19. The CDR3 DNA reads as TGTGCTACAGGGGCGCCCTCGGACGAGCAGTACTTC. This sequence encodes CATGAPSDEQYF.